The entry below describes one T cell receptor beta chain. Sequencing used immunoSEQ multiplex PCR; TCRdb keeps in-frame clones, though not all of them. Of 150,000 to 200,000 clones listed, approximately 89% are singletons. The sample is drawn from a study of blood T cell repertoires in COVID-19. As for the study in general: PBMCs, B-cell-depleted T cells, or T cells provided the cDNA or gDNA that made up the material.

Germline trimming cut 3 bases from V and 6 bases from J; bases unmatched to any gene: 8. The CDR3 spans 15 residues. Looked up from germline, CDR1 is SGDLS and CDR2 is YYNGEE. The source is a middle-aged woman with acute COVID-19. The sequencing input was PBMCs or T cells enriched from blood (not recorded which). The chain is built from TRBV9 and TRBJ2-1, with 8 bases that match TRBD2. As DNA, the CDR3 is TGTGCCAGCAGCGGCCTATACGGGAGGGTCAATGAGCAGTTCTTC. Translated, it gives CASSGLYGRVNEQFF.